One sample yielded the 14 T cell receptor beta chains listed below, sequenced in a study of human T cells and chemical hapten exposure. TCRdb processed the RACE reads anew with MiXCR; each CDR3 protein has one entry. The sample carries 150,000 to 200,000 distinct CDR3 sequences, approximately 20% recorded once. Time point noted: patch test 1, 2 weeks after DPC sensitization. The treatment denotes: therapeutic diphenylcyclopropenone sensitization with weekly scalp DPC. Sample: whole blood, taken in connection with sensitization to the hapten diphenylcyclopropenone (DPC). These receptor sequences come from a woman between 45 and 65 years old with alopecia areata. Some clones in this sample may be carry-over from other donors' samples.

This clonotype was counted ten times or more. The J gene is TRBJ2-3, the V gene TRBV12-3 or TRBV12-4, with a tentative D call TRBD2 (6 bases). V was clipped by 3 bases and J by 2 bases, with 15 bases between them. The CDR3 covers 16 residues. In DNA, the CDR3 is TGTGCCAGCAGTTTCGGCGGGGAGAAGAACACAGATACGCAGTATTTT. Translated, it gives CASSFGGEKNTDTQYF.

In its sample, this clonotype was seen once. The chain carries TRBV27 and TRBJ1-6; TRBD1 matches 7 bases. Looked up from germline, CDR1 is MNHEY and CDR2 is SMNVEV (reference sequence). The CDR3 length is 13 residues. The junction had 5 bases not matched to a gene; V was cut back by 6 bases and J by 9 bases. CDR3 nucleotide sequence: TGTGCCAGCAGAAGGGACAGAGTTTCACCCCTCCACTTT. It specifies CASRRDRVSPLHF.

The V and J genes are TRBV18 and TRBJ2-5, with a weak D call TRBD2 (6 bases). The CDR3 length is 14 residues. V shed 6 bases and J shed 4 bases, with 15 bases lying between them. Germline V gives CDR1 KGHSH, CDR2 LQKENI. CDR3 nucleotide sequence: TGTGCCAGCTCGTTTAAGGTGGGAGGAGAGACCCAGTACTTC. This translates into CASSFKVGGETQYF.

This chain joins TRBV7-2 and TRBJ2-1; 9 bases are a match to TRBD2. The CDR3 loop spans 17 amino acids. From germline, CDR1 is SGHTA and CDR2 FQGNSA. V lost 5 bases to trimming and J lost 4 bases; unmatched junction nucleotides: 12. The CDR3 region is CASSRRGLAGPYNEQFF. CDR3 DNA sequence: TGTGCCAGCAGCCGTCGGGGTCTAGCGGGACCGTACAATGAGCAGTTCTTC.

The CDR3 coding sequence is TGTGCCAGCAGTTTGGGGACACCGTCTTACGAGCAGTACTTC. Protein sequence: CASSLGTPSYEQYF. This chain joins TRBV12-3 or TRBV12-4 and TRBJ2-7, with D possibly being TRBD1 (6 bases). Trimming shortened V by 3 bases and J by 4 bases, and 13 bases separated the two germline ends. This CDR3 comprises 14 residues.

J is TRBJ2-1 and V is TRBV12-3 or TRBV12-4; possibly TRBD2 for D (6 bases). Between the trimmed V and J ends, which lost 5 bases and 4 bases, there was a span of 18 bases. The CDR3 has 16 amino acids. The CDR3 sequence: CASSGFGTYGYNEQFF. The DNA of the CDR3 is TGTGCCAGCAGTGGTTTCGGGACTTACGGTTACAATGAGCAGTTCTTC.

This clonotype was counted between two and nine times. V and J are TRBV5-1 and TRBJ2-3, with D tentatively TRBD1 (6 bases). The CDR3 has 16 amino acids. The V gene's germline CDR1 is SGHRS and CDR2 YFSETQ. The V end lost 0 bases, the J end lost 1 base, and 12 bases lay between the germline ends. The CDR3 nucleotides read TGCGCCAGCAGCTTGGCCGTGGCAGGGGGCACAGATACGCAGTATTTT. Amino acid sequence: CASSLAVAGGTDTQYF.

The rearrangement joins TRBV29-1 to TRBJ1-2; possibly TRBD1 for D (5 bases). The V end lost 6 bases, the J end lost 3 bases, and 17 bases lay between the germline ends. Germline V gene sequence: CDR1 SQVTM, CDR2 ANQGSEA. The CDR3 has 14 residues. CDR3 coding DNA: TGCAGCGTCAAGACTGGGGGTGATGACTATGGCTACACCTTC. As protein: CSVKTGGDDYGYTF.

This clonotype was found many times. V gene TRBV5-1 combines with J gene TRBJ2-5, with D possibly being TRBD2 (5 bases). The CDR3 totals 15 residues. The V end lost 4 bases, the J end lost 1 base, and 14 bases lay between the germline ends. Germline V gene data show CDR1 as SGHRS and CDR2 as YFSETQ. This CDR3 reads CASSTSGLGQETQYF. CDR3 sequence (DNA): TGCGCCAGCAGCACGAGCGGTTTGGGCCAAGAGACCCAGTACTTC.

This clonotype turned up a few times. J is TRBJ2-1 and V is TRBV7-9; 8 bases are shared with TRBD2. The V gene end was trimmed by 5 bases and the J gene end by 8 bases; junction bases not matched to a gene: 11. This CDR3 has 15 amino acids. Germline V gives CDR1 SEHNR, CDR2 FQNEAQ (reference sequence). The CDR3 DNA follows: TGTGCCAGCAGCCAGCGGGAGAGGGCCATGGATGAGCAGTTCTTC. Its protein product is CASSQRERAMDEQFF.

The chain has TRBV21-1 and TRBJ2-2. TRBV21-1 is a pseudogene locus. The CDR3 spans 10 residues. CDR3 sequence reads: CARPSGELFF. The CDR3 DNA reads as TGTGCCAGACCAAGTGGGGAGCTGTTTTTT.

The chain recombines TRBV20-1 with TRBJ1-5; a possible D gene is TRBD1 (5 bases). The V end was cut by 1 base, the J end by 4 bases, with 14 bases between. This CDR3 spans 15 amino acids. Germline CDR1 DFQATT, CDR2 SNEGSKA (reference sequence). Here the CDR3 reads CSARVGPGGNQPQHF. CDR3 coding DNA: TGCAGTGCTAGAGTCGGGCCTGGGGGGAATCAGCCCCAGCATTTT.

DNA for the CDR3: TGCGCCAGCAGCCAAGGGTGGCCAGGCGCCTACGAGCAGTACTTC. Protein product: CASSQGWPGAYEQYF. The chain recombines TRBV4-1 with TRBJ2-7; D gene unclear. Per germline, CDR1 MGHRA and CDR2 YSYEKL. The length of the CDR3 is 15 residues. V gave up 1 base and J gave up 2 bases, with 12 bases separating them.

For this clonotype: A read error may be the cause here, since a much bigger clone is one base away. The rearrangement links TRBV2 to TRBJ2-1; TRBD1 aligns across 7 bases. CDR1 and CDR2 from the germline V gene are SNHLY and FYNNEI. The CDR3 is 15 residues long. V lost 6 bases to trimming and J lost 4 bases; unmatched junction nucleotides: 9. CDR3 loop: CASRTERGLYNEQFF. As DNA, the CDR3 is TGTGCCAGCAGAACTGAGAGGGGGCTGTACAATGAGCAGTTCTTC.